This T cell receptor (beta chain) was captured by sequencing in a study of T cells in Graves' hyperthyroidism and ophthalmopathy. The CDR3 has 17 residues. Trimming stripped 4 bases from V and 0 bases from J, with 19 bases between. The study enrolled patients aged 18 to 65 with newly diagnosed hyperthyroidism of under 2 months' duration. The blood specimen was taken at initial hyperthyroidism diagnosis, before any ophthalmopathy symptoms. TCR beta CDR3 regions were amplified from RNA transcripts. The HTBI primer set was used in a first-round RT-PCR of the TCR CDR3. TCRdb ran MiXCR on the multiplex PCR reads and lists one entry per CDR3 protein. Counted here are tens of thousands of distinct CDR3 sequences, just under 50% occurring once; the ten biggest clones make up about 6.2%. The sample holds many counts of this clonotype.

The TCR originated in a woman aged 50 to 65 with Graves' hyperthyroidism that later progressed to Graves' ophthalmopathy. The specimen was blood. This chain joins TRBV12-3 or TRBV12-4 and TRBJ2-7; D is possibly TRBD2 (5 bases). The CDR3 region has the DNA TGTGCCAGCAGTTACCGGACTGGACCGCTAACCTCCTACGAGCAGTACTTC. Its protein product is CASSYRTGPLTSYEQYF.